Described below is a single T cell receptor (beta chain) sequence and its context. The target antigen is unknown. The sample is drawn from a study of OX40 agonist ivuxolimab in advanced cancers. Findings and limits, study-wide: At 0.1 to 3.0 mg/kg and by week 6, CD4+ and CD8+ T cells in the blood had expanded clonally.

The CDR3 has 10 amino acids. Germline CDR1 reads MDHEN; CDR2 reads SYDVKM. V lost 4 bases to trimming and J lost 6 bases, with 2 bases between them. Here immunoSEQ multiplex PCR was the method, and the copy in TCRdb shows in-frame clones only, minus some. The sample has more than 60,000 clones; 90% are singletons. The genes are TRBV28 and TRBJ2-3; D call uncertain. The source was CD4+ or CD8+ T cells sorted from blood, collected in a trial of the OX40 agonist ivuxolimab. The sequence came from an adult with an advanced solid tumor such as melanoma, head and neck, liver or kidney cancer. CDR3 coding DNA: TGTGCCAGCAGTTACGATACGCAGTATTTT. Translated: CASSYDTQYF.